The 9 T cell receptor beta chains listed next were all sequenced from one sample in a study of shared clonotypes between healthy human individuals. The assay was immunoSEQ multiplex PCR, and TCRdb's table has in-frame clones only and misses some. Seen here are some 700,000 clones, about nine tenths observed once, and the top ten hold around a third. Input material: memory CD8+ T cells from PBMCs. The subset was: CD45RO+ cells pooled with CCR7-negative TemRA cells. These TCRs come from a man aged 18 to 29 in good health. Some clones in this sample may be carry-over from other donors' samples.

This clone was found once. The J gene is TRBJ2-1, the V gene TRBV11-1, with D tentatively TRBD1 or TRBD2 (7 bases each). Between the trimmed V and J ends, which lost 3 bases and 4 bases, there was a span of 13 bases. Germline values: CDR1 SGHAT, CDR2 FQDESV (reference sequence). This CDR3 has 15 amino acids. This chain's CDR3 is CASSFLQGGYNEQFF. DNA of the CDR3: TGTGCCAGCAGCTTTCTCCAGGGGGGGTACAATGAGCAGTTCTTC.

Written as DNA, the CDR3 is TGCGCCAGCAGCTTGGACGGGACTGGACTATACAATGAGCAGTTCTTC. Its translation: CASSLDGTGLYNEQFF. The rearrangement joins TRBV5-1 to TRBJ2-1; perhaps TRBD2 as D (6 bases). Germline V gene sequence: CDR1 SGHRS, CDR2 YFSETQ. Trimming shortened V by 0 bases and J by 4 bases, and 14 bases separated the two germline ends. This CDR3 spans 16 amino acids.

The chain joins TRBV29-1 to TRBJ2-5; TRBD2 matches at 8 bases. The J call may be mistaken, given a closer DNA end match to TRBJ2-7. Germline lookup yields CDR1 SQVTM and CDR2 ANQGSEA. The CDR3 has 19 amino acids. The CDR3 reads CSVVAGRDTSGDFSYEQYF. As DNA, the CDR3 is TGCAGCGTTGTCGCGGGGAGGGACACTAGCGGAGACTTCTCCTACGAGCAGTACTTC.

The rearrangement uses TRBV4-3 and TRBJ2-1; D is undetermined. The germline V gene encodes CDR1 LGHNA and CDR2 YSLEER. The CDR3 is made up of 14 amino acids. V was cut by 0 bases and J by 5 bases, with 8 bases left in between. DNA for the CDR3: TGCGCCAGCAGCCAAGAGGGATCCGACAATGAGCAGTTCTTC. The encoded protein is CASSQEGSDNEQFF.

The V and J genes are TRBV14 and TRBJ2-6, with D uncertain. The CDR3 runs 17 residues. Germline V gene data show CDR1 as SGHDN and CDR2 as FVKESK. The V gene lost 4 bases and the J gene lost 0 bases, with 13 bases spanning the gap. The CDR3 sequence is CASSPPYSFSGANVLTF. CDR3 coding DNA: TGTGCCAGCAGCCCTCCATACAGCTTCTCTGGGGCCAACGTCCTGACTTTC.

This clone came up once. The genes are TRBV7-6 and TRBJ1-2, with D perhaps TRBD1 (6 bases). The CDR3 has 13 residues. Germline CDR1 SGHVS, CDR2 FNYEAQ. The V end was cut by 1 base, the J end by 7 bases, with 10 bases between. CDR3 amino acids: CASSLEGGSGYTF. The CDR3 DNA follows: TGTGCCAGCAGCTTAGAGGGGGGCAGTGGCTACACCTTC.

The chain employs TRBV9 and TRBJ1-5, with D possibly matching TRBD1 (5 bases). V lost 4 bases and J lost 6, with 14 bases in between. This CDR3 contains 14 residues. Per germline, CDR1 SGDLS and CDR2 YYNGEE. Here the CDR3 reads CASSPMGVRQPQHF. CDR3 DNA sequence: TGTGCCAGCAGCCCGATGGGGGTTCGTCAGCCCCAGCATTTT.

The rearrangement uses TRBV5-6 and TRBJ1-1; D is ambiguous. V lost 0 bases to trimming and J lost 11 bases, with 14 bases between them. CDR1 is SGHDT and CDR2 is YYEEEE in the germline V gene. CDR3 length: 13 amino acids. CDR3 amino acids: CASSLGDTVWAFF. CDR3 nucleotides: TGTGCCAGCAGCTTGGGAGACACTGTCTGGGCTTTCTTT.

The J gene is TRBJ1-1, the V gene TRBV10-1; D not certain. Germline CDR1 and CDR2: WNHNN and SYGVQD (reference sequence). V was cut by 4 bases and J by 0 bases, with 12 bases left in between. The length of the CDR3 is 15 residues. In DNA, the CDR3 is TGCGCCAGCAGTGTTGACCCGGGGATGAACACTGAAGCTTTCTTT. It yields the protein CASSVDPGMNTEAFF.